The present entry profiles one TCR beta chain with its context. TCRdb keeps only in-frame clones here, not all; method: immunoSEQ multiplex PCR. The sample lists more than 50,000 clones, 74% occurring once. The germline V gene has CDR1 SGHTA and CDR2 FQGNSA. Trimming at V came to 4 bases and at J to 7 bases, leaving 4 bases not matched to a gene. CDR3 length: 13 amino acids. This specimen belongs to a study of blood T cell repertoires in COVID-19. As for the study in general: Both acute and convalescent COVID-19 samples were obtained from the United States, Italy and Spain. PBMCs, B-cell-depleted T cells, or T cells were the source of the cDNA or gDNA that made up the material.

The TCR originated in a woman of 80 years or more with acute or convalescent COVID-19. The V gene is TRBV7-2, the J gene TRBJ1-1; 9 nucleotides match TRBD1. The sequencing input was peripheral blood. The CDR3 here is CASSWRTGVEAFF. CDR3 bases: TGTGCCAGCAGCTGGAGGACAGGGGTTGAAGCTTTCTTT. Using reference TRBV7-2 and TRBJ1-1 for the parts outside the CDR3, the full variable domain is GAGVSQSPSNKVTEKGKDVELRCDPISGHTALYWYRQSLGQGLEFLIYFQGNSAPDKSGLPSDRFSAERTGGSVSTLTIQRTQQEDSAVYLCASSWRTGVEAFFGQGTRLTVV.